Described below is a single T cell receptor beta chain sequence and its context. As yet, its antigen is unknown. These data are taken from a study of shared clonotypes between healthy human individuals. Regarding the study as a whole: Of the naive CD4 clonotypes, roughly 5% were shared across a handful of donors. Incomplete sequencing of sorted subsets was indicated by rarefaction despite large depth.

Clones were read by immunoSEQ multiplex PCR, and TCRdb kept only the in-frame ones, dropping some. The data hold some 2 million clones, with 95% observed a single time. Per the germline V gene, CDR1 is MNHNS and CDR2 is SASEGT. The V and J ends lost 10 bases and 8 bases respectively, with 18 bases between them. This CDR3 is 13 amino acids long. Sequencing was done on a sample of naive CD4+ T cells sorted from blood. Subset described: CD45RA+ positively selected. This TCR derives from a man aged 18 to 29 in good health. This chain connects TRBV6-1 to TRBJ1-5; a weak D match, TRBD1 (5 bases). Here the CDR3 reads CAIYQGLREPQHF. CDR3 in DNA: TGTGCCATCTACCAGGGCCTCAGGGAGCCCCAGCATTTT.